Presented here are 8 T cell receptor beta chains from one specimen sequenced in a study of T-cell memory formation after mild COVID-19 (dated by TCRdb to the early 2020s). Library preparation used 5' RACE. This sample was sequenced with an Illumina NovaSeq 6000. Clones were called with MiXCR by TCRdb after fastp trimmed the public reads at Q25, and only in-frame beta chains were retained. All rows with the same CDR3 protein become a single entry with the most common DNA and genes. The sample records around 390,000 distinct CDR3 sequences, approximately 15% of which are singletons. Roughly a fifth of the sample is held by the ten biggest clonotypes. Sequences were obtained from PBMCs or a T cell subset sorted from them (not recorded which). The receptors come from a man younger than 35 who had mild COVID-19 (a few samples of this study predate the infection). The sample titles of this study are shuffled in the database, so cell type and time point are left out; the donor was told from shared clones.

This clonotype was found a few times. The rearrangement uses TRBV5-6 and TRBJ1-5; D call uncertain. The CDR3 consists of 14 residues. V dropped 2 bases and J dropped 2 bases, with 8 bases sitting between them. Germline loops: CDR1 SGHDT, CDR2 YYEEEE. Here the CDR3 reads CASSFALGNQPQHF. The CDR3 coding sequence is TGTGCCAGCAGCTTTGCCCTGGGCAATCAGCCCCAGCATTTT.

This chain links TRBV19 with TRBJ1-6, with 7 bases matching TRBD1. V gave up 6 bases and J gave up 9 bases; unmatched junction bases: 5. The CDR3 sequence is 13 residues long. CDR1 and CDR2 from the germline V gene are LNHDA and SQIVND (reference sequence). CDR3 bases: TGTGCCAGTAGGCCAGGGGGAGTTTCACCCCTCCACTTT. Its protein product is CASRPGGVSPLHF. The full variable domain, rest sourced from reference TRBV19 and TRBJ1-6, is DGGITQSPKYLFRKEGQNVTLSCEQNLNHDAMYWYRQDPGQGLRLIYYSQIVNDFQKGDIAEGYSVSREKKESFPLTVTSAQKNPTAFYLCASRPGGVSPLHFGNGTRLTVT.

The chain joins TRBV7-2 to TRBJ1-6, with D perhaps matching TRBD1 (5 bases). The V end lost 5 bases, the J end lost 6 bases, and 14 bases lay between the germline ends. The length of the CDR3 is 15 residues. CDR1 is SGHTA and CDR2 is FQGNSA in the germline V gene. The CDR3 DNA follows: TGTGCCAGCAGCCTACGGGGGGTGGGTAATTCACCCCTCCACTTT. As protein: CASSLRGVGNSPLHF. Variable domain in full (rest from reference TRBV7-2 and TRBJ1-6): GAGVSQSPSNKVTEKGKDVELRCDPISGHTALYWYRQSLGQGLEFLIYFQGNSAPDKSGLPSDRFSAERTGGSVSTLTIQRTQQEDSAVYLCASSLRGVGNSPLHFGNGTRLTVT.

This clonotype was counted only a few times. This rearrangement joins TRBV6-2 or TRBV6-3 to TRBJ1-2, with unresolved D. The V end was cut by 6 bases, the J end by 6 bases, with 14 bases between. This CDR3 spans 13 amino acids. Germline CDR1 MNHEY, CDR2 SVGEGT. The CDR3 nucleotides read TGTGCCAGCAGCTTAGGACGGCTTAATGGCTACACCTTC. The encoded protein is CASSLGRLNGYTF.

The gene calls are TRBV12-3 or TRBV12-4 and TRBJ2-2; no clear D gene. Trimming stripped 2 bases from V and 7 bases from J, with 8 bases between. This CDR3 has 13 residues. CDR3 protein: CASSLNRNGELFF. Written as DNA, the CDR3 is TGTGCCAGCAGTTTAAACAGAAACGGGGAGCTGTTTTTT.

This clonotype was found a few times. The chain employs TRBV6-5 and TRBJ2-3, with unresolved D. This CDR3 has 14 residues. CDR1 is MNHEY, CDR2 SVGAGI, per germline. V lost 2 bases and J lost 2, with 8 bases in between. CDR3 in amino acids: CASSYGVNTDTQYF. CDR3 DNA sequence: TGTGCCAGCAGTTACGGGGTAAACACAGATACGCAGTATTTT.

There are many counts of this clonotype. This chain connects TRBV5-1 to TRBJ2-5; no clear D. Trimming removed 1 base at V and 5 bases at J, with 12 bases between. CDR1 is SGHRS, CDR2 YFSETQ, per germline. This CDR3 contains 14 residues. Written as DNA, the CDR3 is TGCGCCAGCAGCTTGTATGGGGTAGGGGAGACCCAGTACTTC. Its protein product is CASSLYGVGETQYF.

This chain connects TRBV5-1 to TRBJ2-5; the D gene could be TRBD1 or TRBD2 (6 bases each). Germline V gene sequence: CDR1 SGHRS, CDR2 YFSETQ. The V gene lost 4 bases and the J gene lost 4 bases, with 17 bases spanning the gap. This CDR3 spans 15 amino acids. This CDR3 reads CASSAGQGRRETQYF. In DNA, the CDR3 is TGCGCCAGCAGCGCCGGCCAGGGGAGGCGAGAGACCCAGTACTTC.